Below, one T cell receptor beta chain is given with its context. Sequencing was performed with immunoSEQ multiplex PCR; in TCRdb, only in-frame clones are kept and a portion is missing. The sample records fewer than 250,000 clones, around 90% being singletons. The data were taken from a study of blood T cell repertoires in COVID-19. Looked up from germline, CDR1 is SNHLY and CDR2 is FYNNEI. The CDR3 covers 15 residues. V lost 6 bases, J lost 2 bases, and 16 bases lay in between. This clonotype originated in a human donor in a cohort sampled during active COVID-19. The chain links TRBV2 to TRBJ1-2; D may be TRBD1 (5 bases). Input material: peripheral blood. The CDR3 loop is CASSQGTGGNYGYTF. The CDR3 coding sequence is TGTGCCAGCAGCCAAGGGACGGGGGGAAACTATGGCTACACCTTC.